The rows below give T cell receptor beta chains drawn from one sample of a study of T cells in Graves' hyperthyroidism and ophthalmopathy. Each CDR3 protein is one row after TCRdb ran MiXCR on the multiplex PCR reads. Counted here are 300,000 to 450,000 distinct CDR3 sequences, about 15% occurring once; the ten biggest clones make up 25% to 30%. The sequenced sample consisted of blood. The source of these receptors is a woman aged 18-29 years with Graves' hyperthyroidism that later progressed to Graves' ophthalmopathy. Each CDR3 is given with its conserved first and last residue. The D gene is left open where the match is weak. Rows may omit the clone size; those that give it use once, few, many or a size class.

j_gene: TRBJ2-1
v_gene: TRBV20-1
abundance: many
d_gene: TRBD1
CDR3aa: CSARDRDRASYNEQFF
CDR3nt: TGCAGTGCTAGAGATAGAGACAGGGCTTCCTACAATGAGCAGTTCTTC

j_gene: TRBJ2-1
v_gene: TRBV7-9
abundance: many
d_gene: TRBD2
CDR3aa: CASSLAVTAGGRNEQFF
CDR3nt: TGTGCCAGCAGCTTAGCGGTGACAGCGGGAGGGAGGAATGAGCAGTTCTTC

j_gene: TRBJ2-2
v_gene: TRBV6-2/TRBV6-3
abundance: many
d_gene: TRBD2
CDR3aa: CASSATGSGRPTGELFF
CDR3nt: TGTGCCAGCAGTGCCACGGGCAGCGGGAGGCCCACCGGGGAGCTGTTTTTT

j_gene: TRBJ2-7
v_gene: TRBV10-3
abundance: .
d_gene: TRBD1
CDR3aa: CAISLGTASSYEQYF
CDR3nt: TGTGCCATCAGCCTTGGGACAGCTTCGAGCTACGAGCAGTACTTC

j_gene: TRBJ2-1
v_gene: TRBV27
abundance: many
d_gene: .
CDR3aa: CASGPGLHNEQFF
CDR3nt: TGTGCCAGCGGACCGGGGCTACATAATGAGCAGTTCTTC

j_gene: TRBJ2-1
v_gene: TRBV15
abundance: once
d_gene: TRBD2
CDR3aa: CATSSATSGRLDEQFF
CDR3nt: TGTGCCACCAGCAGCGCCACTAGCGGGAGGTTGGATGAGCAGTTCTTC

j_gene: TRBJ2-3
v_gene: TRBV7-6
abundance: many
d_gene: TRBD1
CDR3aa: CASSWTGGTTDTQYF
CDR3nt: TGTGCCAGCAGCTGGACAGGGGGTACCACAGATACGCAGTATTTT

j_gene: TRBJ2-7
v_gene: TRBV18
abundance: few
d_gene: .
CDR3aa: CASSRTQRVPYEQYF
CDR3nt: TGTGCCAGCTCACGGACTCAACGGGTCCCTTACGAGCAGTACTTC

j_gene: TRBJ2-7
v_gene: TRBV5-6
abundance: .
d_gene: .
CDR3aa: CASSLTRNFVDEQYF
CDR3nt: TGTGCCAGCAGCCTTACACGCAACTTCGTTGACGAGCAGTACTTC

j_gene: TRBJ2-3
v_gene: TRBV5-1
abundance: many
d_gene: TRBD1
CDR3aa: CASSSGTGNPDTQYF
CDR3nt: TGCGCCAGCAGCTCCGGGACAGGGAATCCAGATACGCAGTATTTT

j_gene: TRBJ2-6
v_gene: TRBV2
abundance: many
d_gene: TRBD2
CDR3aa: CASYLGSGRYLSGANVLTF
CDR3nt: TGTGCCAGCTATCTCGGTAGCGGGAGATACCTTTCTGGGGCCAACGTCCTGACTTTC

j_gene: TRBJ2-5
v_gene: TRBV12-3/TRBV12-4
abundance: many
d_gene: TRBD2
CDR3aa: CASTNPSGEGPQTQYF
CDR3nt: TGTGCCAGCACCAACCCTTCGGGGGAGGGGCCCCAGACCCAGTACTTC

j_gene: TRBJ2-7
v_gene: TRBV7-9
abundance: .
d_gene: TRBD1
CDR3aa: CASSSGQGRNEQYF
CDR3nt: TGTGCCAGCAGCTCGGGACAGGGTCGGAACGAGCAGTACTTC

j_gene: TRBJ1-2
v_gene: TRBV6-1
abundance: .
d_gene: .
CDR3aa: CASSYSREGSYGYTF
CDR3nt: TGTGCCAGCAGTTATTCCCGAGAGGGGAGCTATGGCTACACCTTC

j_gene: TRBJ2-2
v_gene: TRBV7-8
abundance: once
d_gene: .
CDR3aa: CASSLKHNSNAGELFF
CDR3nt: TGTGCCAGCAGCTTAAAACACAACTCGAACGCCGGGGAGCTGTTTTTT

j_gene: TRBJ2-2
v_gene: TRBV7-2
abundance: .
d_gene: TRBD2
CDR3aa: CASSLASSSGSRELFF
CDR3nt: TGTGCCAGCAGCTTAGCCTCTTCTAGCGGGAGTAGGGAGCTGTTTTTT

j_gene: TRBJ2-2
v_gene: TRBV29-1
abundance: .
d_gene: TRBD1
CDR3aa: CSVEETGGSTGELFF
CDR3nt: TGCAGCGTTGAAGAAACAGGGGGGAGCACCGGGGAGCTGTTTTTT

j_gene: TRBJ2-3
v_gene: TRBV9
abundance: .
d_gene: .
CDR3aa: CASSLPDAADTQYF
CDR3nt: TGTGCCAGCAGCCTTCCAGACGCCGCAGATACGCAGTATTTT

j_gene: TRBJ2-2
v_gene: TRBV12-5
abundance: many
d_gene: TRBD2
CDR3aa: CASGLAGEETGELFF
CDR3nt: TGTGCTAGTGGCCTAGCGGGAGAGGAGACCGGGGAGCTGTTTTTT

j_gene: TRBJ2-7
v_gene: TRBV27
abundance: many
d_gene: .
CDR3aa: CASSFLSTEEVHEQYF
CDR3nt: TGTGCCAGCAGTTTTCTCTCGACAGAGGAGGTTCACGAGCAGTACTTC

j_gene: TRBJ2-1
v_gene: TRBV12-3/TRBV12-4
abundance: .
d_gene: TRBD1
CDR3aa: CASSKDRGLYEQFF
CDR3nt: TGTGCCAGCAGCAAGGACAGGGGGCTTTATGAGCAGTTCTTC

j_gene: TRBJ2-5
v_gene: TRBV12-3/TRBV12-4
abundance: many
d_gene: .
CDR3aa: CASSGIRGYETQYF
CDR3nt: TGTGCCAGCTCGGGCATAAGGGGCTATGAGACCCAGTACTTC

j_gene: TRBJ2-1
v_gene: TRBV7-9
abundance: many
d_gene: .
CDR3aa: CASSSVRTSSSYNEQFF
CDR3nt: TGTGCCAGCAGCTCCGTTCGGACTTCGAGCTCCTACAATGAGCAGTTCTTC

j_gene: TRBJ2-1
v_gene: TRBV12-3/TRBV12-4
abundance: many
d_gene: TRBD2
CDR3aa: CASSLVIRGVAGTSYNEQFF
CDR3nt: TGTGCCAGCAGTTTAGTTATTCGCGGGGTAGCGGGGACCTCCTACAATGAGCAGTTCTTC

j_gene: TRBJ2-2
v_gene: TRBV28
abundance: .
d_gene: .
CDR3aa: CASTGLNSTGELFF
CDR3nt: TGTGCCAGCACCGGACTAAATTCTACCGGGGAGCTGTTTTTT

j_gene: TRBJ2-2
v_gene: TRBV20-1
abundance: .
d_gene: .
CDR3aa: CSASTGRMFTGELFF
CDR3nt: TGCAGTGCTAGCACAGGGAGAATGTTCACCGGGGAGCTGTTTTTT

j_gene: TRBJ2-3
v_gene: TRBV7-2
abundance: many
d_gene: .
CDR3aa: CASSLVPGDTQYF
CDR3nt: TGTGCCAGCAGCTTAGTTCCGGGAGATACGCAGTATTTT

j_gene: TRBJ2-3
v_gene: TRBV7-2
abundance: .
d_gene: .
CDR3aa: CASSLDDGQITDTQYF
CDR3nt: TGTGCCAGCAGCTTAGATGACGGACAGATCACAGATACGCAGTATTTT

j_gene: TRBJ1-5
v_gene: TRBV7-7
abundance: few
d_gene: TRBD1
CDR3aa: CASRFGTRGPAENQPQHF
CDR3nt: TGTGCTAGCAGGTTCGGGACCAGGGGGCCGGCGGAGAATCAGCCCCAGCATTTT

j_gene: TRBJ2-7
v_gene: TRBV10-2
abundance: .
d_gene: TRBD1
CDR3aa: CASSDRGHYEQYF
CDR3nt: TGCGCCAGCAGTGACAGGGGGCACTACGAGCAGTACTTC

j_gene: TRBJ2-3
v_gene: TRBV9
abundance: few
d_gene: .
CDR3aa: CASSVSIASTDTQYF
CDR3nt: TGTGCCAGCAGCGTCAGCATAGCTAGCACAGATACGCAGTATTTT

j_gene: TRBJ1-2
v_gene: TRBV7-6
abundance: many
d_gene: .
CDR3aa: CASSKSRVGGYTF
CDR3nt: TGTGCCAGCAGCAAAAGCAGGGTAGGCGGCTACACCTTC

j_gene: TRBJ1-4
v_gene: TRBV4-3
abundance: few
d_gene: .
CDR3aa: CASSQDDRTNEKLFF
CDR3nt: TGCGCCAGCAGCCAAGATGACAGGACGAATGAAAAACTGTTTTTT

j_gene: TRBJ2-5
v_gene: TRBV7-2
abundance: many
d_gene: .
CDR3aa: CASRQIGEKETQYF
CDR3nt: TGTGCCAGCAGGCAAATTGGGGAGAAAGAGACCCAGTACTTC

j_gene: TRBJ2-7
v_gene: TRBV7-9
abundance: many
d_gene: .
CDR3aa: CASSPGAGTYEQYF
CDR3nt: TGTGCCAGCAGCCCGGGGGCGGGCACCTACGAGCAGTACTTC

j_gene: TRBJ1-4
v_gene: TRBV28
abundance: many
d_gene: .
CDR3aa: CASSFYGDANEKLFF
CDR3nt: TGTGCCAGCAGTTTTTACGGGGACGCTAATGAAAAACTGTTTTTT

j_gene: TRBJ2-2
v_gene: TRBV2
abundance: many
d_gene: .
CDR3aa: CASRAGTGELFF
CDR3nt: TGTGCCAGCAGAGCCGGGACCGGGGAGCTGTTTTTT

j_gene: TRBJ2-3
v_gene: TRBV5-1
abundance: many
d_gene: TRBD2
CDR3aa: CASSLDLSGRTRTDTQYF
CDR3nt: TGCGCCAGCAGCTTAGACCTTAGCGGGAGGACCCGCACAGATACGCAGTATTTT

j_gene: TRBJ1-5
v_gene: TRBV30
abundance: many
d_gene: .
CDR3aa: CAWSVWRNQPQHF
CDR3nt: TGTGCCTGGAGTGTATGGCGCAATCAGCCCCAGCATTTT

j_gene: TRBJ2-7
v_gene: TRBV2
abundance: many
d_gene: .
CDR3aa: CASQVGRNIYEQYF
CDR3nt: TGTGCCAGCCAAGTAGGCAGAAACATTTACGAGCAGTACTTC

j_gene: TRBJ2-1
v_gene: TRBV5-5
abundance: many
d_gene: TRBD2
CDR3aa: CASRLAGGDYSDEQFF
CDR3nt: TGTGCCAGCAGGTTAGCGGGAGGAGACTATAGCGATGAGCAGTTCTTC

j_gene: TRBJ2-5
v_gene: TRBV27
abundance: many
d_gene: TRBD2
CDR3aa: CASGGGKMGWETQYF
CDR3nt: TGTGCCAGTGGGGGGGGAAAAATGGGGTGGGAGACCCAGTACTTC

j_gene: TRBJ1-2
v_gene: TRBV28
abundance: many
d_gene: .
CDR3aa: CASSSRRYGYTF
CDR3nt: TGTGCCAGCAGTTCCAGGAGGTATGGCTACACCTTC

j_gene: TRBJ1-4
v_gene: TRBV7-2
abundance: .
d_gene: TRBD1
CDR3aa: CASRSGQGGEKLFF
CDR3nt: TGTGCCAGCCGATCCGGACAGGGTGGTGAAAAACTGTTTTTT

j_gene: TRBJ2-7
v_gene: TRBV5-1
abundance: many
d_gene: .
CDR3aa: CASSLVPPSPSLDEQYF
CDR3nt: TGCGCCAGCAGCTTGGTCCCCCCTAGCCCCTCTCTGGACGAGCAGTACTTC

j_gene: TRBJ2-1
v_gene: TRBV20-1
abundance: .
d_gene: TRBD1
CDR3aa: CSTTTRDSSYNEQFF
CDR3nt: TGCAGTACTACTACCCGGGACAGCTCCTACAATGAGCAGTTCTTC

j_gene: TRBJ1-2
v_gene: TRBV28
abundance: many
d_gene: .
CDR3aa: CASSLATVLYGYTF
CDR3nt: TGTGCCAGCAGTTTAGCGACAGTGCTATACGGCTACACCTTC